What follows are 31 T cell receptor beta chains derived from one specimen sequenced in a study of T cells after yellow fever vaccination. Via MiXCR, TCRdb re-called the 5' RACE reads, giving one row per CDR3 protein. The sample consists of 200,000 to 300,000 distinct CDR3 sequences, approximately 6.3% of them appearing once. The sequencing here drew on CD4+ T cells sorted from PBMCs, taken on the day of the yellow fever booster vaccination. All receptors come from a man in his thirties or forties who received the YFV17D yellow fever vaccine.

This clonotype was observed a handful of times. The V gene is TRBV20-1, the J gene TRBJ2-3; 11 bases line up with TRBD2. The CDR3 totals 17 residues. CDR1 is DFQATT and CDR2 is SNEGSKA in the germline V gene (reference sequence). The ends lost 6 bases at V and 4 bases at J; junction bases unmatched: 15. This CDR3 is CSASGLAATRPPDTQYF. Here the CDR3 DNA reads TGCAGTGCCTCGGGACTAGCGGCCACTCGACCTCCAGATACGCAGTATTTT.

This clonotype was seen a handful of times. The J gene is TRBJ2-1, the V gene TRBV15, with D possibly being TRBD1 (6 bases). The CDR3 contains 16 residues. Germline V gives CDR1 LNHNV, CDR2 YYDKDF (reference sequence). Trimming removed 0 bases at V and 0 bases at J, with 9 bases between. The CDR3 bases are TGTGCCACCAGCAGAGAGGGGGCGAGCTCCTACAATGAGCAGTTCTTC. Its translation: CATSREGASSYNEQFF. Drawing the rest from reference TRBV15 and TRBJ2-1, the complete variable domain is DAMVIQNPRYQVTQFGKPVTLSCSQTLNHNVMYWYQQKSSQAPKLLFHYYDKDFNNEADTPDNFQSRRPNTSFCFLDIRSPGLGDTAMYLCATSREGASSYNEQFFGPGTRLTVL.

This clonotype was picked up a small number of times. The chain employs TRBV5-5 and TRBJ2-2; TRBD1 matches at 11 bases. The germline gives CDR1 SGHKS, CDR2 YYEKEE (reference sequence). CDR3 length: 15 residues. After removal of 2 bases from V and 4 bases from J, the junction contained 1 base not matched to a gene. The CDR3 region has the DNA TGTGCCAGCAGCTTTGGGACAGGGGGCACCGGGGAGCTGTTTTTT. Its translation: CASSFGTGGTGELFF.

This clonotype has at least ten counts. DNA for the CDR3: TGTGCCAGCTTGTGGGGAATGAACACTGAAGCTTTCTTT. Protein sequence: CASLWGMNTEAFF. The chain links TRBV18 to TRBJ1-1; no reliable D call. Looked up from germline, CDR1 is KGHSH and CDR2 is LQKENI. The CDR3 is 13 residues long. With 7 bases removed from V and 0 bases from J, the gap between germline ends came to 9 bases.

This clonotype occurred many times. V and J are TRBV20-1 and TRBJ2-2; D gene ambiguous. The germline V gene has CDR1 DFQATT and CDR2 SNEGSKA (reference sequence). Trimming stripped 6 bases from V and 4 bases from J, with 15 bases between. This CDR3 region has 14 residues. This CDR3 is CSAKPQVSTGELFF. CDR3 DNA: TGCAGTGCGAAACCCCAGGTGTCCACCGGGGAGCTGTTTTTT.

The chain joins TRBV20-1 to TRBJ2-3, with a possible D match to TRBD2 (6 bases). Germline V gives CDR1 DFQATT, CDR2 SNEGSKA (reference sequence). Between the trimmed V and J ends, which lost 3 bases and 5 bases, there was a span of 9 bases. The CDR3 sequence is 12 residues long. CDR3 in amino acids: CSASGGVDTQYF. The CDR3 DNA sequence: TGCAGTGCTAGCGGAGGGGTAGATACGCAGTATTTT.

The rearrangement uses TRBV7-2 and TRBJ1-3; D is uncertain. The CDR3 is made up of 16 amino acids. V shed 5 bases and J shed 2 bases, with 16 bases lying between them. Germline CDR1 and CDR2: SGHTA and FQGNSA. The CDR3 nucleotides are TGTGCCAGCAGCCCGAGGAGGACTGTAACTGGAAACACCATATATTTT. It yields the protein CASSPRRTVTGNTIYF.

The chain employs TRBV6-5 and TRBJ2-1, with 7 bases lining up with TRBD1. The CDR3 extends over 15 amino acids. Trimming cost V 4 bases and J 4 bases; bases outside gene matches: 7. The germline gives CDR1 MNHEY, CDR2 SVGAGI. In nucleotides, the CDR3 is TGTGCCAGCAGTTTCACCGGGACAGTTTACAATGAGCAGTTCTTC. Amino acids: CASSFTGTVYNEQFF.

In its sample, this clonotype was seen many times. The CDR3: CASRQREADQYF. The CDR3 region has the DNA TGTGCCAGCAGGCAGCGGGAGGCGGATCAGTACTTC. This chain connects TRBV28 to TRBJ2-4, with 9 bases identical to TRBD2. The V segment lost 6 bases and the J segment 12 bases; nucleotides outside the gene matches: 6. This CDR3 is built from 12 residues. Germline V gene data show CDR1 as MDHEN and CDR2 as SYDVKM.

This clonotype was recorded at least ten times. The chain joins TRBV2 to TRBJ2-5; the match to TRBD2 covers 9 bases. The trim removed 8 bases at V and 5 bases at J, leaving 15 bases unmatched. Germline assignment: CDR1 SNHLY and CDR2 FYNNEI. This CDR3 region has 16 residues. The CDR3 DNA is TGTGCCAGCGGACGGACTAGCGAGGAGTGGGATGAGACCCAGTACTTC. Amino acids: CASGRTSEEWDETQYF.

This clonotype was seen many times. The rearrangement links TRBV7-3 to TRBJ2-3, with a tentative D call TRBD2 (5 bases). The V and J ends lost 4 bases and 1 base respectively, with 15 bases between them. Per germline, CDR1 SGHTA and CDR2 FQGTGA. CDR3 length equals 16 residues. This chain's CDR3 is CASSSLEGAGTDTQYF. CDR3 nucleotides: TGTGCCAGCAGCTCCCTCGAGGGTGCAGGCACAGATACGCAGTATTTT.

J is TRBJ2-7 and V is TRBV10-3; the D call may be TRBD1 or TRBD2 (6 bases each). Germline CDR1 is ENHRY and CDR2 is SYGVKD. CDR3 length equals 15 residues. The germline V and J ends were trimmed by 8 bases and 1 base, with 18 bases remaining between them. This CDR3 is CAIGFGGTTSYEQYF. For the CDR3, the DNA is TGTGCCATCGGCTTTGGCGGGACAACGTCCTACGAGCAGTACTTC.

CDR3 DNA sequence: TGTGCCAGCAGCTTGGTAGCTAGCGGCCAAGTGTTCTTC. Translating gives CASSLVASGQVFF. This chain uses TRBV5-6 with TRBJ2-1; 7 bases fit TRBD2. The ends lost 0 bases at V and 15 bases at J; junction bases unmatched: 9. The CDR3 sequence is 13 residues long. Germline assignment: CDR1 SGHDT and CDR2 YYEEEE.

As concerns this clonotype: A much larger clone lies a single base off, so this may be a read error. The J gene is TRBJ2-7, the V gene TRBV18; tentatively, D is TRBD2 (6 bases). The V gene's germline CDR1 is KGHSH and CDR2 LQKENI. This CDR3 has 13 residues. V was trimmed by 3 bases and J by 3 bases, leaving 9 bases between them. CDR3 in DNA: TGTGCCAGCTCACCGGGCGGGGTCTACGAGCAGTACGTC. It translates to CASSPGGVYEQYV.

This clonotype occurred many times. The rearrangement joins TRBV5-1 to TRBJ2-3; TRBD2 matches 8 bases. V lost 0 bases, J lost 3 bases, and 9 bases stayed unmatched. Germline CDR1 and CDR2: SGHRS and YFSETQ. The CDR3 spans 17 residues. The CDR3, as DNA: TGCGCCAGCAGCTTGGAGGGGGGGACTAGATCAACAGATACGCAGTATTTT. The encoded protein is CASSLEGGTRSTDTQYF.

This clonotype was counted at least ten times. The J gene is TRBJ2-5, the V gene TRBV7-9; the match to TRBD1 covers 9 bases. This CDR3 has 16 residues. CDR1 is SEHNR, CDR2 FQNEAQ, per germline (reference sequence). V was pared by 3 bases and J by 5 bases, with 10 bases of the junction left unmatched. CDR3 in DNA: TGTGCCAGCAGCTTCGGTTCTGGGACAGGGATGGAGACCCAGTACTTC. Its protein product is CASSFGSGTGMETQYF.

This chain uses TRBV12-3 or TRBV12-4 with TRBJ2-3, with D perhaps TRBD1 (6 bases). The CDR3 runs to 14 residues. V was clipped by 7 bases and J by 2 bases, with 13 bases between them. The CDR3 region has the DNA TGTGCCAGCACCCTAAGGGGGATCACAGATACGCAGTATTTT. It encodes CASTLRGITDTQYF.

This clonotype was counted at least ten times. CDR3 region: CSAKPLRLAASYEQYF. Here the CDR3 DNA reads TGCAGTGCTAAGCCCCTGAGACTAGCGGCCTCCTACGAGCAGTACTTC. The chain recombines TRBV20-1 with TRBJ2-7, with 9 positions matching TRBD2. This CDR3 has 16 amino acids. The V segment lost 4 bases and the J segment 0 bases; nucleotides outside the gene matches: 10. Germline assignment: CDR1 DFQATT and CDR2 SNEGSKA (reference sequence).

This clonotype appeared a few times. The chain combines TRBV20-1 with TRBJ1-4; the D is unclear. Germline values: CDR1 DFQATT, CDR2 SNEGSKA (reference sequence). Trimming stripped 5 bases from V and 3 bases from J, with 10 bases between. The CDR3 runs 13 residues. The DNA for the CDR3 is TGCAGTGCTCCCGCGGGGTCTAATGAAAAACTGTTTTTT. It is translated as CSAPAGSNEKLFF.

V gene TRBV18 combines with J gene TRBJ2-3; maybe TRBD2 (6 bases). CDR1 is KGHSH and CDR2 is LQKENI in the germline V gene. The CDR3 sequence is 12 residues long. The V end was cut by 4 bases, the J end by 10 bases, with 12 bases between. As DNA, the CDR3 is TGTGCCAGCTCACGGACGGGAGACCCGCAGTATTTT. Its translation: CASSRTGDPQYF.

This clonotype was detected ten times or more. The chain employs TRBV20-1 and TRBJ2-2; tentatively, D is TRBD2 (6 bases). The CDR3 loop spans 14 amino acids. In germline, CDR1 is DFQATT, CDR2 SNEGSKA (reference sequence). V shed 5 bases and J shed 3 bases, with 13 bases lying between them. Here the CDR3 DNA reads TGCAGTGCTCATGGGACTCTTGACACCGGGGAGCTGTTTTTT. It yields the protein CSAHGTLDTGELFF.

This clonotype has only a few counts. V usage is TRBV7-2 and J usage is TRBJ2-7, with D uncertain. The germline V gene has CDR1 SGHTA and CDR2 FQGNSA. The CDR3 totals 15 residues. V was clipped by 1 base and J by 2 bases, with 12 bases between them. This CDR3 reads CASSLGLSGTYEQYF. DNA of the CDR3: TGTGCCAGCAGCTTAGGTTTGAGTGGTACCTACGAGCAGTACTTC.

This clonotype was seen ten or more times. This sequence joins TRBV7-2 and TRBJ2-2; 12 nucleotides match TRBD2. The CDR3 loop spans 16 amino acids. Germline CDR1 SGHTA, CDR2 FQGNSA. Germline trimming cut 5 bases from V and 2 bases from J; bases unmatched to any gene: 3. CDR3 loop: CASSASGRGNTGELFF. DNA for the CDR3: TGTGCCAGCAGCGCTAGCGGGAGGGGAAACACCGGGGAGCTGTTTTTT.

In its sample, this clonotype was seen a few times. The rearrangement uses TRBV4-1 and TRBJ2-1; 7 bases line up with TRBD2. Trimming took 0 bases from V and 15 from J; bases not matched to a gene: 11. Germline CDR1 is MGHRA and CDR2 is YSYEKL. CDR3 length: 14 amino acids. CDR3 sequence (DNA): TGCGCCAGCAGCCAAGATTTGGCTAGCGGACAACGGTTCTTC. Its protein is CASSQDLASGQRFF.

This clonotype turned up a few times. V and J are TRBV7-9 and TRBJ2-5; no reliable D call. Trimming cost V 7 bases and J 2 bases, with 20 bases left between them. CDR1 SEHNR and CDR2 FQNEAQ come from the germline V gene (reference sequence). CDR3 length: 16 amino acids. The DNA for the CDR3 is TGTGCCAGCACCACTCCGCGGCCGGCTTCTCAAGAGACCCAGTACTTC. Amino acids: CASTTPRPASQETQYF.

This clonotype was counted only a few times. V gene TRBV4-3 combines with J gene TRBJ2-6; no reliable D call. Germline CDR1 and CDR2: LGHNA and YSLEER. V lost 0 bases to trimming and J lost 4 bases, with 10 bases between them. This CDR3 contains 16 residues. CDR3 in DNA: TGCGCCAGCAGCCAAGAGTACGCTTTGGGGGCCAACGTCCTGACTTTC. Translation gives CASSQEYALGANVLTF.

V usage is TRBV7-2 and J usage is TRBJ2-3; 7 bases are a match to TRBD2. Germline V CDR1 and CDR2: SGHTA, FQGNSA. With 1 base clipped from V and 5 bases from J, the junction kept 3 bases outside the gene matches. The CDR3 consists of 14 residues. The CDR3 protein is CASSLGVAGDTQYF. DNA for the CDR3: TGTGCCAGCAGCTTAGGAGTAGCGGGAGATACGCAGTATTTT.

In its sample, this clonotype was seen many times. This chain connects TRBV9 to TRBJ1-1; tentatively, D is TRBD1 (5 bases). The CDR3 consists of 17 residues. Per the germline V gene, CDR1 is SGDLS and CDR2 is YYNGEE. V lost 0 bases and J lost 8, with 23 bases in between. The CDR3 sequence: CASSVAEPGTDSREAFF. DNA for the CDR3: TGTGCCAGCAGCGTAGCAGAACCCGGGACGGATAGCAGAGAAGCTTTCTTT.

This clonotype has a count of ten or more. This chain connects TRBV20-1 to TRBJ1-1, with D unclear. Germline values: CDR1 DFQATT, CDR2 SNEGSKA (reference sequence). This CDR3 has 14 residues. V lost 4 bases and J 6 bases, leaving 18 bases between the germline ends. The CDR3 sequence: CSATPALQTAEAFF. The DNA of the CDR3 is TGCAGTGCTACCCCGGCGCTCCAGACCGCTGAAGCTTTCTTT.

This clonotype was counted between two and nine times. This chain connects TRBV7-7 to TRBJ2-7; TRBD1 aligns across 9 bases. Looked up from germline, CDR1 is SSHAT and CDR2 is FNYEAQ (reference sequence). The CDR3 runs 14 residues. V dropped 5 bases and J dropped 2; count of bases not matched to a gene: 4. The CDR3 DNA reads TGTGCCAGCAGCGAAGGACAGGGGCCCTACGAGCAGTACTTC. Amino acid sequence: CASSEGQGPYEQYF.

This clonotype was observed many times. The rearrangement joins TRBV28 to TRBJ2-3; 8 bases match TRBD1. CDR3 length: 15 amino acids. V was pared by 6 bases and J by 3 bases, with 8 bases of the junction left unmatched. Germline V gene lookup returns CDR1 MDHEN and CDR2 SYDVKM. CDR3 sequence (DNA): TGTGCCAGCAGCCGGACAGGGAGAGGGACAGATACGCAGTATTTT. The encoded protein is CASSRTGRGTDTQYF.